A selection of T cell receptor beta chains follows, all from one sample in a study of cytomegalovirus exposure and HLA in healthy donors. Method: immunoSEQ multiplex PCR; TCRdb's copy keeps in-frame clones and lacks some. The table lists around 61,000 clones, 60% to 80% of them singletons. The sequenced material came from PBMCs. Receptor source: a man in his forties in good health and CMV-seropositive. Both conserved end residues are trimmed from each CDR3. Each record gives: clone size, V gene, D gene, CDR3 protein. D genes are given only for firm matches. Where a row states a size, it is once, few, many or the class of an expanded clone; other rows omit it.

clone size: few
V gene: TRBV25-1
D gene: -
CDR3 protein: ASSDTGVGNTGELF

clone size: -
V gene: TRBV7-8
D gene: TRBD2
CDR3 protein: ASSLGASGGRETQY

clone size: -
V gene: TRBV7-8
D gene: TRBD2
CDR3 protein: ASSLAWRGAQETQY

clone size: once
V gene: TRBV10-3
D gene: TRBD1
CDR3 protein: AISSQGQGADGYT

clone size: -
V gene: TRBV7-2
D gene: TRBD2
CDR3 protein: ASSASGGARETQY

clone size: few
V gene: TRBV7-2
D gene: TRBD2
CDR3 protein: ASSPNSGSSYEQY

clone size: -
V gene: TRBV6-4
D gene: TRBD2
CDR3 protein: ASGVAGGTGELF

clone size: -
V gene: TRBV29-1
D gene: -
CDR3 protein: SAKNHYGYT

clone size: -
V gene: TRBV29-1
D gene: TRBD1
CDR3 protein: SVPGTGDEQY

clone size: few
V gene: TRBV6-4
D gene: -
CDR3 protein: ASSPRGSLQETQY

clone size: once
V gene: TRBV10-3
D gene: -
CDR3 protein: AISGVRGTDTGELF

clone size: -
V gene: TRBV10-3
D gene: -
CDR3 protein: AISEGSGPSYEQY

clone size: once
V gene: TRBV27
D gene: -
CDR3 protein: ASSLRTGLALGYT

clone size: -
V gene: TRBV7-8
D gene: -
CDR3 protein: ASSSYRVPGNYEQY

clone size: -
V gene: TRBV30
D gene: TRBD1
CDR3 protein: AWSRGQGIYEQY

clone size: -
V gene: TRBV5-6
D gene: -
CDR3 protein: ASSPDSANTEAF

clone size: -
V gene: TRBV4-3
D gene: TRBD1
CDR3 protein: ASSHDRTGSSGNTIY

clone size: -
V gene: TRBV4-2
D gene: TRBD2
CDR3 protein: ASSQDLRDYQQETQY

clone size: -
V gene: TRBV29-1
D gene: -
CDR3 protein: SVEVGEGGGYGYT

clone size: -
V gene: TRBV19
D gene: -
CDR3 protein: ASSITGNTEAF

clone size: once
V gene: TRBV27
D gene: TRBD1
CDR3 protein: ASSLRQGVRATLH

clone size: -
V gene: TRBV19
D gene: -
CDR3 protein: ASRGQGTDGYT

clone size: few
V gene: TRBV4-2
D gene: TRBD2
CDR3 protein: ASSELAGDTDTQY

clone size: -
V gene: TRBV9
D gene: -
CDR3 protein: ASSQMGRLYQPQH

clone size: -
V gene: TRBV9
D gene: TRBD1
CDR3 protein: ASSASGTVGSPLH

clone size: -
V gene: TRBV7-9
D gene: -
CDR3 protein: ASSPRPGTSYEQY

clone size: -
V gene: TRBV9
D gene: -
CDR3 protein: ASRWKSPGRGRKDTEAF

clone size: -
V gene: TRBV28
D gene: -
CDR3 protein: ASRYSLSLYEQY

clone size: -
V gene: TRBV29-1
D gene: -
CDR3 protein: SVVPGDYNEQF

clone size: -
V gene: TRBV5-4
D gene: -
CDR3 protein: AYGRGDNEQF

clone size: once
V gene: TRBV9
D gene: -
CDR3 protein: ASSVSGGGSSYEQY

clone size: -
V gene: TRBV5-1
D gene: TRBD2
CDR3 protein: ASSSRLAGTYEQY

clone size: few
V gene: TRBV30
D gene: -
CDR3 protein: AWIGGGRLRGTQY

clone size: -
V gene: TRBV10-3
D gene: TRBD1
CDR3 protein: ASQDRAKEKLF

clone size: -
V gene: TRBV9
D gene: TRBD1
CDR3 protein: ASSRTGVNQPQH

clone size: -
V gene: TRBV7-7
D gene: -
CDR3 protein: ASSLGASTDTQY

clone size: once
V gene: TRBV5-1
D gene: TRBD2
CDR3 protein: ASSGGTSGGTDTQY

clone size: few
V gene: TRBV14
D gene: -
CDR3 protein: ASSQASEFMEY

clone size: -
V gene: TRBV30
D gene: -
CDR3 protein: AWSAPQGVDEQF

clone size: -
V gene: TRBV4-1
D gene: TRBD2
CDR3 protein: ASSQGLAGGHGGYEQY

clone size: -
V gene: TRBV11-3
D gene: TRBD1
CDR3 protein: ASSSRTGGRYTEAF

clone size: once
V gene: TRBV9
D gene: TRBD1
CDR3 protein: ASSVGTDNQPQH

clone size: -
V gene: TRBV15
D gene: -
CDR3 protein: ATSRVIAGTYNEQF

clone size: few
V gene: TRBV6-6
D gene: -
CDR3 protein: ASSYAVSEETQY

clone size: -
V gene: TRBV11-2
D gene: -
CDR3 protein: ASSFTGGYMNTEAF